The 28 T cell receptor beta chains below all came from one sample that was sequenced in a study of OX40 agonist ivuxolimab in advanced cancers. Measured with immunoSEQ multiplex PCR; TCRdb has only the in-frame clones, and not every one. The sample lists about 28,000 clones, 80% occurring once. The material sequenced was CD4+ or CD8+ T cells sorted from blood, taken in a trial of the OX40 agonist ivuxolimab. Receptors were obtained from an adult with an advanced solid tumor such as melanoma, head and neck, liver or kidney cancer.

This clone was counted a few times. The chain recombines TRBV6-5 with TRBJ2-7; D is unresolved. Deletions cut 2 bases from V and 3 bases from J, with 5 bases between. The germline CDR1 and CDR2 sequences are MNHEY and SVGAGI. This CDR3 is 12 amino acids long. The CDR3 loop reads CASSYVNYEQYF. CDR3 coding DNA: TGTGCCAGCAGTTACGTGAACTACGAGCAGTACTTC.

V usage is TRBV6-5 and J usage is TRBJ2-7; the D is unclear. Germline CDR1 MNHEY, CDR2 SVGAGI. Trimming removed 0 bases from V and 4 bases from J, with 7 bases in between. The CDR3 totals 13 residues. The CDR3 coding sequence is TGTGCCAGCAGTTACTCGGAGTTGTACGAGCAGTACTTC. Translation: CASSYSELYEQYF.

The chain has TRBV19 and TRBJ1-3; no clear D gene. The CDR3 runs 13 residues. The ends were cut back, 3 bases at V and 1 base at J, with 4 bases in the middle. CDR1 and CDR2 (germline): LNHDA, SQIVND (reference sequence). The chain's CDR3 is CASSMTSGNTIYF. Here the CDR3 DNA reads TGTGCCAGTAGTATGACATCTGGAAACACCATATATTTT.

CDR3 coding DNA: TGTGCCAGCAGCGATCTAGCGTATGAGCAGTTCTTC. Protein: CASSDLAYEQFF. This sequence joins TRBV5-8 and TRBJ2-1, with TRBD2 as a possible D gene (6 bases). Germline V gene sequence: CDR1 SGHTS, CDR2 YDEGEE. This CDR3 is built from 12 residues. The V gene lost 4 bases and the J gene lost 8 bases, with 10 bases spanning the gap.

This clone turned up a few times. V gene TRBV30 combines with J gene TRBJ2-2; the D is unclear. Germline CDR1 GTSNPN, CDR2 SVGIG (reference sequence). CDR3 length equals 14 residues. V shed 0 bases and J shed 1 base, with 6 bases lying between them. The CDR3, as DNA: TGTGCCTGGAGTGTGGCGGTGAACACCGGGGAGCTGTTTTTT. Translated: CAWSVAVNTGELFF.

The gene calls are TRBV6-5 and TRBJ2-2; TRBD1 is a possible D gene (6 bases). Germline V gene lookup returns CDR1 MNHEY and CDR2 SVGAGI. The CDR3 runs 15 residues. V was clipped by 4 bases and J by 4 bases, with 13 bases between them. The CDR3 loop is CASSFGQGLTGELFF. For the CDR3, the DNA is TGTGCCAGCAGTTTTGGGCAGGGGCTCACCGGGGAGCTGTTTTTT.

This chain links TRBV19 with TRBJ2-1, with 13 bases that match TRBD2. Germline V gives CDR1 LNHDA, CDR2 SQIVND (reference sequence). The CDR3 is made up of 15 amino acids. The junction had 6 bases not matched to a gene; V was cut back by 6 bases and J by 7 bases. CDR3 protein: CASSPGTSGVNEQFF. The CDR3 DNA follows: TGTGCCAGTAGCCCCGGGACTAGCGGGGTAAATGAGCAGTTCTTC.

The chain has TRBV9 and TRBJ1-1; D perhaps matches TRBD1 (5 bases). Deletions cut 0 bases from V and 2 bases from J, with 20 bases between. Looked up from germline, CDR1 is SGDLS and CDR2 is YYNGEE. CDR3 length: 18 amino acids. CDR3 region: CASSVGLEDRQGNTEAFF. The CDR3 bases are TGTGCCAGCAGCGTAGGTCTCGAGGATCGGCAGGGTAACACTGAAGCTTTCTTT.

Concerning this clone: An end of the junction does not agree with germline; a read error may underlie this. The rearrangement links TRBV13 to TRBJ1-1; no reliable D call. Germline CDR1 reads PRHDT; CDR2 reads FYEKMQ (reference sequence). CDR3 length: 14 residues. The CDR3 sequence: CASSIGVMNTEAFF. CDR3 coding DNA: TGTGCCAGCAGCATAGGAGTAATGAACACTGAAGCTTTCTTT. Complete variable domain (other parts from reference TRBV13 and TRBJ1-1): AAGVIQSPRHLIKEKRETATLKCYPIPRHDTVYWYQQGPGQDPQFLISFYEKMQSDKGSIPDRFSAQQFSDYHSELNMSSLELGDSALYFCASSIGVMNTEAFFGQGTRLTVV.

The genes are TRBV11-1 and TRBJ2-1, with a weak D call TRBD1 (6 bases). V lost 0 bases, J lost 8 bases, and 14 bases lay in between. The CDR3 spans 15 residues. Per the germline V gene, CDR1 is SGHAT and CDR2 is FQDESV (reference sequence). This CDR3 is CASSLADRPRDEQFF. The CDR3 DNA reads TGTGCCAGCAGCTTAGCCGACAGGCCCCGAGATGAGCAGTTCTTC. Together with reference TRBV11-1 and TRBJ2-1, the CDR3 gives the full variable domain: EAEVAQSPRYKITEKSQAVAFWCDPISGHATLYWYRQILGQGPELLVQFQDESVVDDSQLPKDRFSAERLKGVDSTLKIQPAELGDSAMYLCASSLADRPRDEQFFGPGTRLTVL.

The chain links TRBV4-3 to TRBJ1-1; D is unresolved. V lost 0 bases, J lost 0 bases, and 8 bases lay in between. Germline CDR1 is LGHNA and CDR2 is YSLEER. This CDR3 is built from 15 residues. The CDR3 loop is CASSQDADMNTEAFF. CDR3 DNA sequence: TGCGCCAGCAGCCAAGACGCGGATATGAACACTGAAGCTTTCTTT.

This sequence joins TRBV19 and TRBJ2-5; tentative D call: TRBD1 (5 bases). The germline V gene has CDR1 LNHDA and CDR2 SQIVND (reference sequence). V lost 3 bases, J lost 4 bases, and 12 bases lay in between. This CDR3 spans 14 amino acids. CDR3 sequence (DNA): TGTGCCAGTAGTATTGTCAGTGGGGCAGAGACCCAGTACTTC. Encoded protein: CASSIVSGAETQYF.

The chain uses TRBV5-6 and TRBJ2-3; tentative D call: TRBD2 (6 bases). CDR1 is SGHDT and CDR2 is YYEEEE in the germline V gene. The CDR3 sequence is 15 residues long. V lost 0 bases and J lost 5, with 13 bases in between. The CDR3: CASSLVEGGVDTQYF. CDR3 nucleotide sequence: TGTGCCAGCAGCTTGGTAGAAGGAGGGGTAGATACGCAGTATTTT.

J is TRBJ1-1 and V is TRBV4-2, with D unclear. This CDR3 region has 14 residues. The ends were cut back, 1 base at V and 7 bases at J, with 13 bases in the middle. In germline, CDR1 is LGHNA, CDR2 YNFKEQ. The chain's CDR3 is CASSQVEASVEAFF. As DNA, the CDR3 is TGTGCCAGCAGCCAAGTGGAGGCTAGTGTTGAAGCTTTCTTT.

This clone was recorded only once. The chain is built from TRBV7-9 and TRBJ1-3; D is perhaps TRBD1 (5 bases). Germline-derived CDR1 and CDR2 are SEHNR and FQNEAQ (reference sequence). With 5 bases removed from V and 0 bases from J, the gap between germline ends came to 20 bases. The CDR3 totals 18 residues. CDR3 sequence reads: CASSEEGRTKVSGNTIYF. The DNA of the CDR3 is TGTGCCAGCAGCGAAGAGGGCCGGACAAAGGTCTCTGGAAACACCATATATTTT.

The chain carries TRBV2 and TRBJ2-1, with D unresolved. This CDR3 contains 16 residues. V dropped 2 bases and J dropped 0 bases, with 11 bases sitting between them. CDR1 is SNHLY and CDR2 is FYNNEI in the germline V gene. The CDR3 region has the DNA TGTGCCAGCAGTGAAAGAGACCCAGGCTCCTACAATGAGCAGTTCTTC. This sequence encodes CASSERDPGSYNEQFF. The whole variable domain, filled in from reference TRBV2 and TRBJ2-1, reads EPEVTQTPSHQVTQMGQEVILRCVPISNHLYFYWYRQILGQKVEFLVSFYNNEISEKSEIFDDQFSVERPDGSNFTLKIRSTKLEDSAMYFCASSERDPGSYNEQFFGPGTRLTVL.

The V and J genes are TRBV27 and TRBJ2-1; D remains ambiguous. V shed 2 bases and J shed 8 bases, with 13 bases lying between them. This CDR3 region has 14 residues. Per the germline V gene, CDR1 is MNHEY and CDR2 is SMNVEV (reference sequence). The DNA for the CDR3 is TGTGCCAGCAGTTTAGGGTCTCCTGCGGATGAGCAGTTCTTC. It codes for CASSLGSPADEQFF.

This rearrangement joins TRBV9 to TRBJ1-2; D remains ambiguous. Trimming removed 4 bases at V and 1 base at J, with 14 bases between. This CDR3 contains 15 residues. Germline V lookup: CDR1 SGDLS, CDR2 YYNGEE. In DNA form, the CDR3 reads TGTGCCAGCAGCCCGAGTCAGGACGGTAACTATGGCTACACCTTC. It codes for CASSPSQDGNYGYTF.

The chain combines TRBV6-6 with TRBJ2-2; the D call may be TRBD1 or TRBD2 (6 bases each). Looked up from germline, CDR1 is MNHNY and CDR2 is SVGAGI (reference sequence). The germline V and J ends were trimmed by 0 bases and 7 bases, with 12 bases remaining between them. The CDR3 runs to 15 residues. CDR3 residues: CASSYSGGQGGELFF. The CDR3 DNA is TGTGCCAGCAGTTACTCTGGGGGGCAGGGCGGGGAGCTGTTTTTT.

In its sample, this clone was seen once. The junction differs from germline at one of its ends, possibly a read error. The rearrangement joins TRBV7-8 to TRBJ2-7; 7 bases are a match to TRBD1. Germline V gives CDR1 SGHVS, CDR2 FQNEAQ. This CDR3 is 18 amino acids long. The CDR3 DNA reads as TGCGCCAGCAGCCAAGGTCCCTCCTCTCTAGACAGGGCCTACGAGCAGTACTTC. This sequence encodes CASSQGPSSLDRAYEQYF.

J is TRBJ1-1 and V is TRBV6-5, with TRBD1 as a possible D gene (5 bases). V was trimmed by 4 bases and J by 7 bases, leaving 7 bases between them. The CDR3 sequence is 11 residues long. From germline, CDR1 is MNHEY and CDR2 SVGAGI. The CDR3 DNA sequence: TGTGCCAGCAGTTCGGGGGTTGAAGCTTTCTTT. Translating gives CASSSGVEAFF.

This clone is judged medium-sized (0.01 to 0.1%). The gene calls are TRBV7-8 and TRBJ1-1; D remains ambiguous. The germline CDR1 and CDR2 sequences are SGHVS and FQNEAQ. This CDR3 comprises 11 residues. V lost 4 bases, J lost 9 bases, and 9 bases lay in between. The CDR3 is CASSSIGKAFF. Here the CDR3 DNA reads TGTGCCAGCAGCTCAATAGGGAAAGCTTTCTTT.

The chain employs TRBV7-8 and TRBJ2-5, with 9 bases that match TRBD1. Germline assignment: CDR1 SGHVS and CDR2 FQNEAQ. The ends lost 4 bases at V and 2 bases at J; junction bases unmatched: 5. The CDR3 has 15 amino acids. CDR3: CASSSAGTGQETQYF. For the CDR3, the DNA is TGTGCCAGCAGCTCCGCCGGGACAGGGCAAGAGACCCAGTACTTC.

The V call is TRBV5-8, the J call TRBJ2-7, with 8 bases fitting TRBD2. V lost 3 bases to trimming and J lost 7 bases; unmatched junction nucleotides: 6. Germline V CDR1 and CDR2: SGHTS, YDEGEE. This CDR3 region has 13 residues. The CDR3 nucleotides are TGTGCCAGCAGCTGGGGGACTAGTGCAGAGCAGTACTTC. Its protein is CASSWGTSAEQYF. The full variable domain, rest sourced from reference TRBV5-8 and TRBJ2-7, is EAGVTQSPTHLIKTRGQQATLRCSPISGHTSVYWYQQALGLGLQFLLWYDEGEERNRGNFPPRFSGRQFPNYSSELNVNALELEDSALYLCASSWGTSAEQYFGPGTRLTVT.

V gene TRBV7-3 combines with J gene TRBJ2-6; D possibly corresponds to TRBD2 (6 bases). The germline V and J ends were trimmed by 2 bases and 4 bases, with 18 bases remaining between them. The CDR3 totals 18 residues. The germline V gene has CDR1 SGHTA and CDR2 FQGTGA. For the CDR3, the DNA is TGTGCCAGCAGCTTAGGAGGGAGACCCATTTCCGGGGCCAACGTCCTGACTTTC. As protein: CASSLGGRPISGANVLTF.

This chain links TRBV10-2 with TRBJ2-3; D is uncertain. V lost 1 base and J 2 bases, leaving 10 bases between the germline ends. Germline CDR1 is WSHSY and CDR2 is SAAADI. The CDR3 totals 15 residues. The chain's CDR3 is CASSEFDGDTDTQYF. For the CDR3, the DNA is TGCGCCAGCAGTGAGTTTGATGGCGACACAGATACGCAGTATTTT.

The DNA of the CDR3 is TGTGCCAGCAGCGGAACCGGGACGTCTGGAAACACCATATATTTT. The encoded protein is CASSGTGTSGNTIYF. The chain couples TRBV9 to TRBJ1-3, with TRBD1 as a possible D gene (5 bases). The CDR3 extends over 15 amino acids. Germline V gene lookup returns CDR1 SGDLS and CDR2 YYNGEE. Trimming stripped 3 bases from V and 1 base from J, with 11 bases between.

The chain's CDR3 is CASSYWGGSYEQYF. CDR3 bases: TGTGCCAGCAGTTACTGGGGCGGTTCCTACGAGCAGTACTTC. V usage is TRBV6-5 and J usage is TRBJ2-7; weak D call: TRBD1 (5 bases). The V end lost 1 base, the J end lost 1 base, and 8 bases lay between the germline ends. CDR1 is MNHEY, CDR2 SVGAGI, per germline. The CDR3 covers 14 residues.